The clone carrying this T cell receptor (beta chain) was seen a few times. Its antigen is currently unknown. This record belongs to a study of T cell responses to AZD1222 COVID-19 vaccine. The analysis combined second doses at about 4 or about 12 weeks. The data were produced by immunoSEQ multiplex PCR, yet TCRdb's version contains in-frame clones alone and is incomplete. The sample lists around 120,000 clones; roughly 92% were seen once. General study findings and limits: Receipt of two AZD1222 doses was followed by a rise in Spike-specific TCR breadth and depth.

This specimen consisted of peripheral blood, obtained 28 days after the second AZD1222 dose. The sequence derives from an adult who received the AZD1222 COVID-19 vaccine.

The chain's CDR3 is CATSRDGGGYSSYNEQFF. DNA of the CDR3: TGTGCCACCAGCAGAGATGGGGGCGGTTATAGCTCCTACAATGAGCAGTTCTTC. The chain couples TRBV15 to TRBJ2-1, with D possibly TRBD1 on 6 matching bases. V was shortened by 0 bases and J by 0 bases, with 15 bases between the two germline ends. CDR3 length: 18 residues. The germline gives CDR1 LNHNV, CDR2 YYDKDF (reference sequence).